Following are 16 T cell receptor beta chains from one sample sequenced in a study of T cell repertoires in cytomegalovirus infection (dated by TCRdb to 2018 to 2020). TCRdb records Illumina HiSeq 1500 as the sequencer. The raw public reads went through TCRdb reprocessing: fastp at Q25, MiXCR clone calling, in-frame beta chains kept. For every CDR3 protein sequence, its rows merge into one entry that carries the most common genes and DNA. The sample records roughly 310,000 distinct CDR3 sequences, 15% to 20% of which are singletons. 12% of the sample comes from the top ten. Sequencing was performed on PBMCs. The receptors shown here come from a human donor in good health (CMV status not recorded). Some clones in this sample may be carry-over from other donors' samples.

The table lists this clonotype with many counts. The chain carries TRBV6-4 and TRBJ2-1; 10 bases are a match to TRBD1. CDR1 is MRHNA and CDR2 is SNTAGT in the germline V gene. V lost 0 bases to trimming and J lost 7 bases; unmatched junction nucleotides: 3. The CDR3 loop spans 15 amino acids. DNA of the CDR3: TGTGCCAGCAGTGACTCCGGACAGGGGGGGAATGAGCAGTTCTTC. This translates into CASSDSGQGGNEQFF.

Ten or more counts support this clonotype. CDR3 nucleotide sequence: TGTGCCAGCAGCTTATTGGGGAGGGGCTTAGCTTTCTTT. Translation gives CASSLLGRGLAFF. This chain connects TRBV7-2 to TRBJ1-1, with D maybe TRBD1 (5 bases). CDR3 length: 13 amino acids. CDR1 is SGHTA, CDR2 FQGNSA, per germline. With 2 bases removed from V and 10 bases from J, the gap between germline ends came to 14 bases.

The rearrangement joins TRBV7-9 to TRBJ2-5; D not certain. CDR1 SEHNR and CDR2 FQNEAQ come from the germline V gene (reference sequence). This CDR3 has 18 residues. The V and J ends lost 3 bases and 1 base respectively, with 21 bases between them. As DNA, the CDR3 is TGTGCCAGCAGCTTTGGTCGGCGGCTGGCAGACTTCCAAGAGACCCAGTACTTC. This gives the protein CASSFGRRLADFQETQYF.

The gene calls are TRBV29-1 and TRBJ1-4, with D hard to call. V shed 5 bases and J shed 0 bases, with 16 bases lying between them. Germline V lookup: CDR1 SQVTM, CDR2 ANQGSEA. The CDR3 length is 16 residues. CDR3 protein: CSVSGSVDATNEKLFF. The CDR3, as DNA: TGCAGCGTTTCTGGATCAGTAGATGCAACTAATGAAAAACTGTTTTTT.

This clonotype came up a few times. The chain combines TRBV20-1 with TRBJ2-5; 7 positions match TRBD2. This CDR3 comprises 16 residues. Germline V CDR1 and CDR2: DFQATT, SNEGSKA (reference sequence). Losses at the gene ends were 0 bases for V and 0 bases for J; bases not matched to a gene: 7. The CDR3: CSARDLAVGYQETQYF. CDR3 coding DNA: TGCAGTGCTAGAGATCTAGCGGTGGGGTACCAAGAGACCCAGTACTTC.

As regards this clonotype: One base away lies a much larger clone, so this may be a sequencing read error. V usage is TRBV7-6 and J usage is TRBJ1-3; a weak D match, TRBD1 (5 bases). The CDR3 extends over 15 amino acids. Germline V gene lookup returns CDR1 SGHVS and CDR2 FNYEAQ. The CDR3 nucleotides read TGTGCTAGCAGCTTAGGTGACAGCCCTGGAAACGCCATATATTTT. Amino acid sequence: CASSLGDSPGNAIYF.

This clonotype has more than one count but fewer than ten. This chain joins TRBV5-1 and TRBJ1-2; tentative D call: TRBD1 (6 bases). The CDR3 runs 18 residues. Trimming removed 0 bases from V and 0 bases from J, with 18 bases in between. CDR1 and CDR2 (germline): SGHRS, YFSETQ. The DNA of the CDR3 is TGCGCCAGCAGCTTGGAAGGGGGACTGAACTCAGCTAACTATGGCTACACCTTC. Translated, it gives CASSLEGGLNSANYGYTF.

In this sample, this clonotype turned up many times. This chain uses TRBV12-3 or TRBV12-4 with TRBJ2-5; TRBD1 matches 8 bases. V shed 5 bases, J shed 4 bases, and the junction held 12 bases outside the gene matches. The CDR3 runs to 16 residues. This CDR3 is CASSDTDRVGGETQYF. DNA for the CDR3: TGTGCCAGCAGTGATACGGACAGGGTTGGAGGAGAGACCCAGTACTTC.

The V gene is TRBV11-2, the J gene TRBJ2-3, with TRBD1 matching 11 bases. J was trimmed by 4 bases and V by 1 base; bases with no gene match: 7. CDR3 length equals 17 residues. Germline V CDR1 and CDR2: SGHAT, FQNNGV. In nucleotides, the CDR3 is TGTGCCAGCAGCTTAGTATCCGGGACAGGGGGTTCAGATACGCAGTATTTT. Its protein product is CASSLVSGTGGSDTQYF.

This clonotype was seen repeatedly, ten times or more. At one boundary the junction diverges from the germline segment, which might be a read error. The CDR3 sequence is CASSLQDSRMLAF. For the CDR3, the DNA is TGTGCCAGCAGCTTGCAGGACAGTCGGATGCTCGCCTTC. The V and J genes are TRBV7-2 and TRBJ1-2; maybe TRBD1 (6 bases). CDR1 and CDR2 (germline): SGHTA, FQGNSA. The CDR3 has 13 amino acids.

This clonotype was counted ten times or more. The chain recombines TRBV7-9 with TRBJ1-5, with D uncertain. The CDR3 extends over 12 amino acids. CDR1 SEHNR and CDR2 FQNEAQ come from the germline V gene (reference sequence). Trimming removed 4 bases from V and 9 bases from J, with 10 bases in between. The CDR3 here is CASSYLEGPQHF. The CDR3 region has the DNA TGTGCCAGCAGCTACTTGGAGGGGCCCCAGCATTTT.

The chain links TRBV12-3 or TRBV12-4 to TRBJ1-5; TRBD1 matches 9 bases. The CDR3 runs to 18 residues. Trimming at V came to 6 bases and at J to 3 bases, leaving 15 bases not matched to a gene. CDR3 sequence reads: CASRGPGQGFRDNQPQHF. The CDR3 DNA is TGTGCCAGCAGGGGACCGGGACAGGGTTTTAGGGACAATCAGCCCCAGCATTTT.

This clonotype showed up just a few times. The rearrangement uses TRBV28 and TRBJ1-5; 9 positions agree with TRBD1. The germline V gene encodes CDR1 MDHEN and CDR2 SYDVKM. Losses at the gene ends were 5 bases for V and 6 bases for J; bases not matched to a gene: 8. This CDR3 has 15 amino acids. This CDR3 is CASSTTGGIRQPQHF. The CDR3 DNA follows: TGTGCCAGCAGTACCACAGGGGGCATTCGTCAGCCCCAGCATTTT.

This clonotype was found many times. V is TRBV7-8 and J is TRBJ2-1; TRBD2 matches 13 bases. Unmatched junction bases numbered 12, after V lost 1 base and J lost 12 bases. The CDR3 covers 17 residues. CDR1 and CDR2 (germline): SGHVS, FQNEAQ. CDR3: CASSLGPLAGGETGQFF. For the CDR3, the DNA is TGTGCCAGCAGCTTAGGTCCACTAGCGGGGGGGGAAACCGGGCAGTTCTTC.

The chain has TRBV2 and TRBJ2-7; 7 bases align to TRBD1. There are 14 residues in the CDR3. CDR1 is SNHLY and CDR2 is FYNNEI in the germline V gene. The J segment lost 5 bases and the V segment lost 7 bases, leaving 11 bases of the junction unmatched. The CDR3 nucleotides read TGTGCCAGCAAACCTAGGGACAGTTACCACGAGCAGTACTTC. It specifies CASKPRDSYHEQYF.

The chain carries TRBV5-1 and TRBJ2-7, with D perhaps given as TRBD1 or TRBD2 (6 bases each). Germline assignment: CDR1 SGHRS and CDR2 YFSETQ. V gave up 1 base and J gave up 1 base, with 12 bases separating them. This CDR3 is 15 amino acids long. In nucleotides, the CDR3 is TGCGCCAGCAGCTTGTTGACGGGGGCGTCCTACGAGCAGTACTTC. It codes for CASSLLTGASYEQYF.